These 10 T cell receptor beta chains were all obtained from the same sample, sequenced in a study of blood T cell repertoires in COVID-19. Libraries were prepared by immunoSEQ multiplex PCR; TCRdb keeps only in-frame clonotypes and omits some of them. The sample holds roughly 80,000 clones, around 90% seen once. The sequenced material came from peripheral blood. Receptors were obtained from a woman older than 75 with active or convalescent COVID-19.

The V call is TRBV6-1, the J call TRBJ1-1; D unresolved. Trimming removed 2 bases at V and 2 bases at J, with 9 bases between. The CDR3 sequence is 14 residues long. Germline CDR1 MNHNS, CDR2 SASEGT. CDR3 nucleotides: TGTGCCAGCAGTGAATCGTTTTTTAACACTGAAGCTTTCTTT. Residues: CASSESFFNTEAFF.

As for this clone: This sample also contains other DNA sequences that code for the same CDR3. The chain has TRBV9 and TRBJ1-1; TRBD1 might be the D (5 bases). Per the germline V gene, CDR1 is SGDLS and CDR2 is YYNGEE. V dropped 2 bases and J dropped 3 bases, with 8 bases sitting between them. The CDR3 runs to 13 residues. CDR3 coding DNA: TGTGCCAGCAGCGTGGGGGGTTACACTGAAGCTTTCTTT. Protein sequence: CASSVGGYTEAFF.

The gene calls are TRBV6-6 and TRBJ2-3; D might be TRBD2 (5 bases). The CDR3 runs 14 residues. Germline V gene sequence: CDR1 MNHNY, CDR2 SVGAGI (reference sequence). V gave up 2 bases and J gave up 0 bases, with 6 bases separating them. CDR3 region: CASSYGGSTDTQYF. As DNA, the CDR3 is TGTGCCAGCAGTTACGGCGGGAGCACAGATACGCAGTATTTT.

The CDR3 loop is CASSPPTGHADTQYF. The CDR3 nucleotides read TGTGCCAGCAGTCCCCCGACTGGCCACGCAGATACGCAGTATTTT. V and J are TRBV28 and TRBJ2-3, with D unresolved. With 5 bases removed from V and 4 bases from J, the gap between germline ends came to 16 bases. The CDR3 consists of 15 residues. Germline assignment: CDR1 MDHEN and CDR2 SYDVKM.

This sequence joins TRBV9 and TRBJ1-1; 7 bases fit TRBD1. The CDR3 sequence is 15 residues long. V dropped 2 bases and J dropped 4; count of bases not matched to a gene: 8. Germline values: CDR1 SGDLS, CDR2 YYNGEE. CDR3 nucleotides: TGTGCCAGCAGCGTGGAGGGGGCAGTGAGCACTGAAGCTTTCTTT. Encoded protein: CASSVEGAVSTEAFF.

The V call is TRBV11-2, the J call TRBJ2-7, with D perhaps matching TRBD1 (6 bases). The V gene's germline CDR1 is SGHAT and CDR2 FQNNGV. V lost 2 bases, J lost 5 bases, and 16 bases lay in between. The length of the CDR3 is 15 residues. The CDR3 DNA is TGTGCCAGCAGCTTAATGTTGGGCAGGGGTCACGAGCAGTACTTC. Its translation is CASSLMLGRGHEQYF. Full variable domain (outside the CDR3, taken from reference TRBV11-2 and TRBJ2-7): EAGVAQSPRYKIIEKRQSVAFWCNPISGHATLYWYQQILGQGPKLLIQFQNNGVVDDSQLPKDRFSAERLKGVDSTLKIQPAKLEDSAVYLCASSLMLGRGHEQYFGPGTRLTVT.

This clone showed up just a few times. J is TRBJ2-3 and V is TRBV2, with TRBD2 identical over 14 bases. V was clipped by 5 bases and J by 0 bases; unmatched bases: 16. Germline CDR1 SNHLY, CDR2 FYNNEI. The CDR3 runs to 21 residues. CDR3 amino acids: CASSTTTTGTSGGPSTDTQYF. CDR3 bases: TGTGCCAGCAGTACCACCACCACCGGGACTAGCGGGGGCCCGAGCACAGATACGCAGTATTTT.

The chain employs TRBV19 and TRBJ2-3, with a weak D call TRBD2 (5 bases). Germline V gene data show CDR1 as LNHDA and CDR2 as SQIVND (reference sequence). Deletions cut 6 bases from V and 2 bases from J, with 15 bases between. The CDR3 consists of 15 residues. For the CDR3, the DNA is TGTGCCAGTAGGCCCGGGCGGGTCAACACAGATACGCAGTATTTT. It yields the protein CASRPGRVNTDTQYF.

V gene TRBV2 combines with J gene TRBJ2-1; TRBD2 matches 8 bases. The CDR3 runs to 16 residues. V dropped 7 bases and J dropped 7; count of bases not matched to a gene: 15. Looked up from germline, CDR1 is SNHLY and CDR2 is FYNNEI. CDR3: CASTPGGRAILNEQFF. In DNA form, the CDR3 reads TGTGCCAGCACCCCGGGGGGGAGGGCCATACTAAATGAGCAGTTCTTC.

DNA for the CDR3: TGTGCCAGCAGTTTAGGGGCACAGGGATCCTACGAGCAGTACTTC. It translates to CASSLGAQGSYEQYF. This sequence joins TRBV27 and TRBJ2-7, with a tentative D call TRBD1 (6 bases). Per germline, CDR1 MNHEY and CDR2 SMNVEV (reference sequence). There are 15 residues in the CDR3. V was shortened by 2 bases and J by 1 base, with 12 bases between the two germline ends.